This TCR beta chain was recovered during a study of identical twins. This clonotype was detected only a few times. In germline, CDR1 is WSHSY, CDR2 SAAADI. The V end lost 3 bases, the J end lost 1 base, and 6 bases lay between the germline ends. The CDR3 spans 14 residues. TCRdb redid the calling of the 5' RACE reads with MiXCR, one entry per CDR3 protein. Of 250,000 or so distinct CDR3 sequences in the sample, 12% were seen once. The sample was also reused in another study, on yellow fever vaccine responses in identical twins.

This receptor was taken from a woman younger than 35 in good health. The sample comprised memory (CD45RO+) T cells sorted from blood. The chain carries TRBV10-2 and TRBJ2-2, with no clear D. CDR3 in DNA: TGCGCCAGCAGTGAAACGGTGAACACCGGGGAGCTGTTTTTT. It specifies CASSETVNTGELFF.